This T cell receptor beta chain is from a study of OX40 agonist ivuxolimab in advanced cancers. Trimming pared 1 base from V and 3 bases from J, leaving 9 bases between. CDR1 and CDR2 from the germline V gene are PRHDT and FYEKMQ (reference sequence). There are 14 residues in the CDR3. Sequenced by immunoSEQ multiplex PCR; TCRdb stores in-frame clones only, minus some. Of some 70,000 clones in the sample, 70% to 90% are singletons; the top ten hold around 8.2%. The clonotype originates from an adult with an advanced solid tumor such as melanoma, head and neck, liver or kidney cancer. This chain joins TRBV13 and TRBJ1-1; D perhaps matches TRBD1 (6 bases). The sequences come from CD4+ or CD8+ T cells sorted from blood, collected in a trial of the OX40 agonist ivuxolimab. CDR3: CASSLDRVHTEAFF. In DNA form, the CDR3 reads TGTGCCAGCAGCTTAGACAGGGTGCACACTGAAGCTTTCTTT.